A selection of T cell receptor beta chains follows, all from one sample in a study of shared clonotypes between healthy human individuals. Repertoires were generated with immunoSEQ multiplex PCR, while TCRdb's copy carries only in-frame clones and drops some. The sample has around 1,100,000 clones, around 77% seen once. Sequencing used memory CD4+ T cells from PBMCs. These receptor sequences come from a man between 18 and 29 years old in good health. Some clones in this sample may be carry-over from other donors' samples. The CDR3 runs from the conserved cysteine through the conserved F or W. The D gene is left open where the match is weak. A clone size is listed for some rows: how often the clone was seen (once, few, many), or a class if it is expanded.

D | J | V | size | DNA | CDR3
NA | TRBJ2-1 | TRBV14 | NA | TGTGCCAGCAGCTCAATCGGTTTAGGTCCAAACGAGCAGTTCTTC | CASSSIGLGPNEQFF
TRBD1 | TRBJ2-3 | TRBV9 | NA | TGTGCCAGCAGCGCCCGGGACAGGGGGTCCCCAGATACGCAGTATTTT | CASSARDRGSPDTQYF
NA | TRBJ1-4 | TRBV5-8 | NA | TGTGCCAGCAGCTATGACAGGCCAGATGGTGAAAAACTGTTTTTT | CASSYDRPDGEKLFF
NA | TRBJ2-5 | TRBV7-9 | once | TGTGCCAGCACAACTCTAGGGGGTGCCGAGTCAGAGACCCAGTACTTC | CASTTLGGAESETQYF
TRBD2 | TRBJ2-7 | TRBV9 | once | TGTGCCAGCAGACCGGGACTAGCGGGAGGGATGAAGTACTTC | CASRPGLAGGMKYF
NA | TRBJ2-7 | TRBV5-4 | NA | TGTGCCAGCAGTCCCGGACCGCTGAGCTCCTACGAGCAGTACTTC | CASSPGPLSSYEQYF
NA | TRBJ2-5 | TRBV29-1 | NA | TGCAGCGTTGAATCGGCTGGGGTTGGTGAAGAGACCCAGTACTTC | CSVESAGVGEETQYF
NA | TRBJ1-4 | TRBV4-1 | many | TGCGCCAGCAGCCAAGATCCTCCGAGGGGGACCGAAAAACTGTTTTTT | CASSQDPPRGTEKLFF
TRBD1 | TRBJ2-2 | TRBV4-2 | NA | TGTGCCAGCAGCCGAGGGACAGGGAACACCGGGGAGCTGTTTTTT | CASSRGTGNTGELFF
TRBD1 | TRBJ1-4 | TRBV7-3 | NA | TGTGCCAGCAGCTTATCTACAGGGGGCAAGCCTAATGAAAAACTGTTTTTT | CASSLSTGGKPNEKLFF
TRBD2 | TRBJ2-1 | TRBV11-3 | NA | TGTGCCAGCAGCTTTAGCGGGAGCCCTTACAATGAGCAGTTCTTC | CASSFSGSPYNEQFF
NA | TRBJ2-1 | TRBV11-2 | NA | TGTGCCAGCAGCTTGCGAGAAAAGGCTAGCGTGTACAATGAGCAGTTCTTC | CASSLREKASVYNEQFF
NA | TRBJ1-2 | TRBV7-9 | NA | TGTGCCAGCAGCTTAGACAAAACGGTGGGTGGCTACACCTTC | CASSLDKTVGGYTF